This T cell receptor beta chain stems from a study of regulatory T cells in long-lasting Graves disease. Indicated time point: newly diagnosed GD, antithyroid drugs for less than 3 months. The TCR library was made from RNA extracted from PBMCs. Worth noting for this clonotype: An end of the junction differs from the germline gene, which may be a read error.

Germline values: CDR1 LGHDT, CDR2 YNNKEL (reference sequence). The CDR3 has 15 residues. CDR3-region Arm-PCR and iRepertoire HTBI primers produced the TCR beta libraries. Study processing details: Across the samples, identification revealed roughly 56 TRBV and about 15 TRBJ segments. MiXCR, run by TCRdb on the multiplex PCR reads, gives a single entry per CDR3 protein. These V and J calls rely on TCRdb rather than the paper's analysis. This table has around 250,000 distinct CDR3 sequences, around 18% appearing once. The same sample was also used in a study of T cells in Graves' hyperthyroidism and ophthalmopathy.

This material consisted of peripheral blood mononuclear cells (PBMCs), taken at new diagnosis, from a patient treated with antithyroid drugs. This chain joins TRBV3-1 and TRBJ2-7, with 9 bases identical to TRBD2. The TCR was taken from a woman aged 30 to 39 with Graves disease. CDR3 region: CAGSHVSGGAYEQYF. The CDR3 nucleotides are TGTGCCGGCAGCCATGTTAGCGGGGGAGCCTACGAGCAGTACTTC.